The present T cell receptor beta chain was sequenced within a study of T cell responses to AZD1222 COVID-19 vaccine. Across the whole study: Researchers grouped second doses given at about 4 or about 12 weeks into one pool. Study-level points and caveats: Only five or six individuals given AZD1222 were seropositive at baseline.

Notes on this clone: No antigen is known for it.

This CDR3 contains 13 residues. With 9 bases clipped from V and 2 bases from J, the junction kept 4 bases outside the gene matches. Germline values: CDR1 LNHDA, CDR2 SQIVND (reference sequence). This table comes from immunoSEQ multiplex PCR, and its TCRdb copy is limited to in-frame clones, with some not included. The sample has over 95,000 clones, approximately 91% seen once; the top ten hold around 4.3%. The chain joins TRBV19 to TRBJ2-1; 7 bases agree with TRBD2. Sequences were derived from peripheral blood, sampled on day 0 of AZD1222 vaccination. The sequence was collected from an adult in good health. The CDR3 DNA is TGTGCCAGCCGGGGGGAAGCCTACAATGAGCAGTTCTTC. It yields the protein CASRGEAYNEQFF.